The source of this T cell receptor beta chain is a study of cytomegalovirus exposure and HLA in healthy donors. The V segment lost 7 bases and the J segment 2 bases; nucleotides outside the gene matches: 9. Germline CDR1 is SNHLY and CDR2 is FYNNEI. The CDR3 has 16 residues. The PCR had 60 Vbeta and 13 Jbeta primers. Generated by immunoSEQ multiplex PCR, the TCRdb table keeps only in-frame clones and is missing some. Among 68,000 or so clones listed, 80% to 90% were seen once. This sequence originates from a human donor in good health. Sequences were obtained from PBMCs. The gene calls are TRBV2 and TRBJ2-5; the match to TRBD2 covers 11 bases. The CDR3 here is CASNPGTSGPQETQYF. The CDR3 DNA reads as TGTGCCAGCAATCCCGGGACTAGCGGACCGCAAGAGACCCAGTACTTC.